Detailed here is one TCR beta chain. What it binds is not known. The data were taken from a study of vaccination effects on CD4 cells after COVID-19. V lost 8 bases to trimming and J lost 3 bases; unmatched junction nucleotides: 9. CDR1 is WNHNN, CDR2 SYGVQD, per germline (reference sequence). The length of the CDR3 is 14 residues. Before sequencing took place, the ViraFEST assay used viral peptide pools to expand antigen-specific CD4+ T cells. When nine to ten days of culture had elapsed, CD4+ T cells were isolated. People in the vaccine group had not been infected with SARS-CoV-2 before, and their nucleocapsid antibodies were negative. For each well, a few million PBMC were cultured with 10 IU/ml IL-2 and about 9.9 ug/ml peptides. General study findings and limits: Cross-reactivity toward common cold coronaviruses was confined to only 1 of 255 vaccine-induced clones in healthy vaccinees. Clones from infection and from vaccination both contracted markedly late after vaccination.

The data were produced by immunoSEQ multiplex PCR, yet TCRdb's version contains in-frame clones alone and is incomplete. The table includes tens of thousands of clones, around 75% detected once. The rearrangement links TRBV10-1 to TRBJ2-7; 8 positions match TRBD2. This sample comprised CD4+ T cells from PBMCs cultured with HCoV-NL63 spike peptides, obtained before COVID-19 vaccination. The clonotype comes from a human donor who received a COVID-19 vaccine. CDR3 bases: TGCGCCAGCTGGGGCCTTAGCGGGGTCTACGAGCAGTACTTC. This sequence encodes CASWGLSGVYEQYF.